Listed below are T cell receptor beta chains from one sample, sequenced in a study of cytomegalovirus exposure and HLA in healthy donors. Assay: immunoSEQ multiplex PCR; the TCRdb copy retains only in-frame clones and omits some. The sample lists around 150,000 clones; approximately 79% were seen once. Specimen: PBMCs. Receptors were obtained from a man in his forties in good health and CMV-seropositive. Both conserved end residues are part of each CDR3. D genes are given only for firm matches. Only some rows state a clone size, as once, few, many or a class for expanded clones.

D gene	V gene	clone size	J gene	CDR3 protein	CDR3 DNA
.	TRBV7-8	.	TRBJ1-6	CASSRTDFSLHF	TGTGCCAGCAGCCGGACAGATTTTTCCCTCCACTTT
TRBD2	TRBV5-8	.	TRBJ2-1	CASSFIWGGNEQFF	TGTGCCAGCAGCTTTATATGGGGGGGGAATGAGCAGTTCTTC
TRBD1	TRBV25-1	.	TRBJ2-1	CASSEAGQVDEQFF	TGTGCCAGCAGTGAGGCTGGACAGGTCGATGAGCAGTTCTTC
.	TRBV29-1	.	TRBJ2-2	CSGSGLGTGELFF	TGCAGCGGTTCAGGGTTAGGTACCGGGGAGCTGTTTTTT
.	TRBV30	.	TRBJ1-1	CAWSVIPSPAFF	TGTGCCTGGAGTGTAATACCCAGTCCGGCTTTCTTT
TRBD1	TRBV11-2	.	TRBJ1-3	CAGSSRGGQGGNTIYF	TGTGCCGGCAGCTCTAGGGGCGGACAGGGAGGAAACACCATATATTTT
TRBD2	TRBV6-1	.	TRBJ2-5	CASSWTSGQETQYF	TGTGCCAGCAGTTGGACTAGCGGTCAAGAGACCCAGTACTTC
.	TRBV28	.	TRBJ2-7	CATLGGGYEQYF	TGTGCCACTCTAGGGGGGGGCTACGAGCAGTACTTC
.	TRBV27	.	TRBJ1-1	CASSLSSGLNTEAFF	TGTGCCAGCAGTTTATCCTCAGGGTTGAACACTGAAGCTTTCTTT
TRBD2	TRBV9	few	TRBJ2-1	CASSPLAGVGNEQFF	TGTGCCAGCAGCCCGTTAGCGGGAGTAGGCAATGAGCAGTTCTTC
.	TRBV29-1	.	TRBJ1-1	CGVAQRRVGTEAFF	TGCGGCGTTGCCCAACGCAGGGTCGGAACTGAAGCTTTCTTT
.	TRBV11-3	.	TRBJ2-1	CASSLLASGEQFF	TGTGCCAGCAGCCTACTAGCTTCCGGTGAGCAGTTCTTC
TRBD1	TRBV10-3	.	TRBJ2-3	CAISDKGQGAVYTQYF	TGTGCCATCAGTGATAAGGGGCAGGGGGCCGTTTATACGCAGTATTTT
.	TRBV28	.	TRBJ2-2	CASSIYFGELFF	TGTGCCAGCAGTATCTACTTCGGGGAGCTGTTTTTT
.	TRBV7-9	.	TRBJ1-6	CASSLGQNNSPLHF	TGTGCCAGCAGCCTCGGACAGAATAATTCACCCCTCCACTTT
.	TRBV5-4	few	TRBJ1-3	CASSLEGSGNTIYF	TGTGCCAGCAGCTTGGAGGGGTCTGGAAACACCATATATTTT
.	TRBV7-2	.	TRBJ2-5	CASSLEAGPAVAQYF	TGTGCCAGCAGCTTAGAAGCGGGTCCGGCAGTGGCCCAGTACTTC
.	TRBV15	.	TRBJ1-3	CATSRDRVSGNTIYF	TGTGCCACCAGCAGAGATAGAGTCTCTGGAAACACCATATATTTT
.	TRBV7-9	.	TRBJ2-3	CASILPPDTQYF	TGTGCCAGCATCCTCCCCCCAGATACGCAGTATTTT
.	TRBV6-1	.	TRBJ2-1	CASSPGNQYNEQFF	TGTGCCAGCAGCCCAGGAAATCAGTACAATGAGCAGTTCTTC
.	TRBV15	.	TRBJ2-7	CATSRDPRAHEQYF	TGTGCCACCAGCAGAGATCCCAGGGCGCACGAGCAGTACTTC
TRBD1	TRBV4-1	.	TRBJ1-5	CASSRGTGSNQPQHF	TGCGCCAGCAGCCGAGGGACAGGGAGCAATCAGCCCCAGCATTTT
.	TRBV7-8	.	TRBJ2-5	CASSSQGIQETQYF	TGTGCCAGCAGCTCCCAGGGGATTCAAGAGACCCAGTACTTC
TRBD1	TRBV29-1	.	TRBJ1-2	CSAGTGERYGYTF	TGCAGCGCAGGCACAGGGGAGCGCTATGGCTACACCTTC
.	TRBV29-1	.	TRBJ1-3	CSVELGAGGNTIYF	TGCAGCGTTGAATTGGGGGCAGGTGGAAACACCATATATTTT
TRBD1	TRBV28	.	TRBJ1-6	CASNLWGSWDRDNSPLHF	TGTGCCAGCAATCTTTGGGGGTCGTGGGACAGGGATAATTCACCCCTCCACTTT
.	TRBV5-6	few	TRBJ2-5	CASSPILLGAGTQYF	TGTGCCAGCAGCCCAATCCTGTTAGGAGCCGGGACCCAGTACTTC
.	TRBV27	.	TRBJ2-7	CASSLLGLQYYEQYF	TGTGCCAGCAGTTTACTGGGGCTTCAGTATTACGAGCAGTACTTC
.	TRBV9	few	TRBJ2-2	CASSVQGRGELFF	TGTGCCAGCAGCGTCCAGGGGCGGGGGGAGCTGTTTTTT
.	TRBV29-1	.	TRBJ2-7	CSVDRGNEQYF	TGCAGCGTTGATAGGGGCAACGAGCAGTACTTC
.	TRBV4-2	once	TRBJ1-5	CASSQYGDNSNQPQHF	TGTGCCAGCAGCCAATACGGCGACAATAGCAATCAGCCCCAGCATTTT
.	TRBV6-5	.	TRBJ1-6	CASSYRGTRGSPLHF	TGTGCCAGCAGTTACCGAGGGACAAGGGGTTCACCCCTCCACTTT
TRBD2	TRBV5-1	.	TRBJ2-5	CASSLGAGGETQYF	TGCGCCAGCAGCTTGGGAGCGGGAGGAGAGACCCAGTACTTC
TRBD1	TRBV5-8	.	TRBJ1-6	CASSPWTGGSDSPLHF	TGTGCCAGCAGCCCGTGGACAGGGGGAAGTGATTCACCCCTCCACTTT
TRBD1	TRBV19	once	TRBJ2-1	CASRRGLEYNEQFF	TGTGCCAGTAGGAGGGGGCTTGAATACAATGAGCAGTTCTTC
.	TRBV5-1	few	TRBJ2-3	CASSFGRIPDTQYF	TGCGCCAGCAGCTTTGGCAGGATCCCAGATACGCAGTATTTT
.	TRBV25-1	.	TRBJ1-5	CASSGGLGSNQPQHF	TGTGCCAGCAGTGGAGGTCTCGGGAGCAATCAGCCCCAGCATTTT
.	TRBV28	.	TRBJ2-7	CASNRGVAYEQYF	TGTGCCAGCAATCGGGGAGTCGCCTACGAGCAGTACTTC
TRBD1	TRBV7-2	once	TRBJ2-7	CASSPRGGQGGFYEQYF	TGTGCCAGCAGCCCCCGAGGGGGACAGGGTGGTTTCTACGAGCAGTACTTC
TRBD1	TRBV5-1	.	TRBJ2-5	CASSPGQARETQYF	TGCGCCAGCAGCCCAGGACAGGCCCGGGAGACCCAGTACTTC
.	TRBV4-1	.	TRBJ1-2	CASSQESRGSYGYTF	TGCGCCAGCAGCCAAGAGAGTCGGGGGAGCTATGGCTACACCTTC
TRBD2	TRBV5-4	.	TRBJ2-1	CASSLAGVNEQFF	TGTGCCAGCAGCTTAGCGGGAGTAAATGAGCAGTTCTTC
TRBD1	TRBV30	.	TRBJ1-5	CAWSVEGAQPQHF	TGTGCCTGGAGTGTCGAGGGGGCTCAGCCCCAGCATTTT
TRBD2	TRBV19	.	TRBJ2-5	CATGRAGDTTRTQYF	TGTGCCACCGGACGCGCGGGAGATACGACCAGGACCCAGTACTTC
TRBD2	TRBV27	.	TRBJ2-1	CASSLWGTSGRVEQFF	TGTGCCAGCAGTTTATGGGGGACTAGCGGGAGGGTTGAGCAGTTCTTC
.	TRBV19	.	TRBJ1-4	CASSIRGGWNEKLFF	TGTGCCAGTAGTATTCGTGGAGGGTGGAATGAAAAACTGTTTTTT
.	TRBV18	.	TRBJ1-1	CASSPGGAPTEAFF	TGTGCCAGCTCACCTGGCGGGGCCCCCACTGAAGCTTTCTTT
.	TRBV2	.	TRBJ2-5	CASSEETAQETQYF	TGTGCCAGCAGTGAGGAGACAGCACAAGAGACCCAGTACTTC
TRBD1	TRBV5-1	.	TRBJ2-7	CASMGSGTGGGEQYF	TGCGCCAGCATGGGGAGCGGAACAGGGGGTGGCGAGCAGTACTTC
.	TRBV15	.	TRBJ1-3	CATSRDLPGTGNTIYF	TGTGCCACCAGCAGAGATCTCCCAGGTACTGGAAACACCATATATTTT
TRBD2	TRBV7-6	.	TRBJ2-1	CASSQSTGVGLAGGPAEQFF	TGTGCCAGCAGCCAGTCGACAGGGGTTGGACTAGCGGGTGGCCCAGCGGAGCAGTTCTTC
TRBD1	TRBV11-2	.	TRBJ2-7	CASSLGGTAYEQYF	TGTGCCAGCAGCTTAGGGGGGACAGCTTACGAGCAGTACTTC
TRBD1	TRBV7-9	.	TRBJ2-7	CSSSSRTGRSDEQYF	TGTTCCAGCAGCTCCCGGACAGGGCGGTCGGACGAGCAGTACTTC
.	TRBV6-1	.	TRBJ2-1	CASRRGNPEQFF	TGTGCCAGCAGACGCGGGAATCCTGAGCAGTTCTTC